The 26 T cell receptor beta chains below all came from one sample that was sequenced in a study of shared clonotypes between healthy human individuals. Only in-frame clones appear in the TCRdb table, and some are missing; sequencing was by immunoSEQ multiplex PCR. The table includes hundreds of thousands of clones, 70% to 80% detected once. Sequencing used PBMCs. The source is a woman aged 40 to 50 in good health. Some clones in this sample may be carry-over from other donors' samples.

V usage is TRBV10-2 and J usage is TRBJ1-1; the D gene is possibly TRBD1 (6 bases). This CDR3 is built from 13 residues. The germline V gene encodes CDR1 WSHSY and CDR2 SAAADI. With 2 bases removed from V and 4 bases from J, the gap between germline ends came to 8 bases. This chain's CDR3 is CASSEAGVTEAFF. For the CDR3, the DNA is TGCGCCAGCAGTGAGGCAGGGGTCACTGAAGCTTTCTTT.

The chain has TRBV28 and TRBJ1-4, with 11 bases identical to TRBD1. V lost 9 bases to trimming and J lost 8 bases; unmatched junction nucleotides: 5. This CDR3 has 13 amino acids. CDR1 and CDR2 (germline): MDHEN, SYDVKM. The CDR3 protein is CASKDRGQEKLFF. The CDR3 region has the DNA TGTGCCAGTAAGGACAGGGGGCAAGAAAAACTGTTTTTT. Based on the CDR3 plus reference TRBV28 and TRBJ1-4, the full variable domain is DVKVTQSSRYLVKRTGEKVFLECVQDMDHENMFWYRQDPGLGLRLIYFSYDVKMKEKGDIPEGYSVSREKKERFSLILESASTNQTSMYLCASKDRGQEKLFFGSGTQLSVL.

This clone was seen only a few times. A read error is possible here, since a much larger clone lies one base away. J is TRBJ1-5 and V is TRBV30, with a weak D call TRBD1 (5 bases). CDR1 and CDR2 from the germline V gene are GTSNPN and SVGIG (reference sequence). The V end lost 2 bases, the J end lost 3 bases, and 14 bases lay between the germline ends. The CDR3 has 15 amino acids. The DNA for the CDR3 is TGTGCCTGGAGTACGGGGCAGCTATACAATCAGCCCCAGCATTTT. Translation: CAWSTGQLYNQPQHF.

The V and J genes are TRBV5-1 and TRBJ2-1, with D uncertain. The CDR3 sequence is 13 residues long. Germline V gives CDR1 SGHRS, CDR2 YFSETQ. Trimming removed 0 bases at V and 6 bases at J, with 7 bases between. CDR3 sequence (DNA): TGCGCCAGCAGCTTGGGCGGACCCAATGAGCAGTTCTTC. This encodes CASSLGGPNEQFF.

This chain joins TRBV10-3 and TRBJ1-3, with D possibly being TRBD1 (5 bases). The V gene lost 5 bases and the J gene lost 0 bases, with 8 bases spanning the gap. Germline V gives CDR1 ENHRY, CDR2 SYGVKD. The CDR3 spans 14 residues. CDR3 DNA: TGTGCCATCAGTACAGGTTTCTCTGGAAACACCATATATTTT. Translated: CAISTGFSGNTIYF.

The J gene is TRBJ2-1, the V gene TRBV7-2; 9 positions agree with TRBD1. Germline trimming cut 5 bases from V and 5 bases from J; bases unmatched to any gene: 10. This CDR3 has 16 amino acids. Germline V gene data show CDR1 as SGHTA and CDR2 as FQGNSA. The CDR3 spells CASSPDGTGSHNEQFF. The DNA for the CDR3 is TGTGCCAGCAGCCCCGACGGGACAGGGAGCCACAATGAGCAGTTCTTC.

The V gene is TRBV7-6, the J gene TRBJ1-3, with D unclear. Trimming removed 5 bases at V and 0 bases at J, with 20 bases between. The CDR3 loop spans 18 amino acids. Germline assignment: CDR1 SGHVS and CDR2 FNYEAQ. Written as DNA, the CDR3 is TGTGCCAGCAGCCAAGGGCACCCCAGGTCCTTCTCTGGAAACACCATATATTTT. Protein sequence: CASSQGHPRSFSGNTIYF.

This clone was counted a few times. The V call is TRBV11-2, the J call TRBJ2-2; 15 bases align to TRBD2. The length of the CDR3 is 16 residues. Trimming cost V 4 bases and J 9 bases; bases outside gene matches: 6. Germline-derived CDR1 and CDR2 are SGHAT and FQNNGV. The DNA for the CDR3 is TGTGCCAGCAGCTCCACCGGACTAGCGGGAGGGAGGGAGCTGTTTTTT. Encoded protein: CASSSTGLAGGRELFF. The complete variable domain, with remaining parts taken from reference TRBV11-2 and TRBJ2-2, reads EAGVAQSPRYKIIEKRQSVAFWCNPISGHATLYWYQQILGQGPKLLIQFQNNGVVDDSQLPKDRFSAERLKGVDSTLKIQPAKLEDSAVYLCASSSTGLAGGRELFFGEGSRLTVL.

The chain couples TRBV5-5 to TRBJ2-2; TRBD2 matches at 9 bases. CDR3 size: 16 residues. V shed 2 bases and J 6 bases; nucleotides not matched to a gene: 8. The germline V gene has CDR1 SGHKS and CDR2 YYEKEE (reference sequence). The CDR3 sequence is CASSLRYSGSAGELFF. CDR3 coding DNA: TGTGCCAGCAGCTTACGCTATAGCGGGAGCGCCGGGGAGCTGTTTTTT.

The chain combines TRBV4-2 with TRBJ2-5; D ambiguous. This CDR3 region has 16 residues. Germline loops: CDR1 LGHNA, CDR2 YNFKEQ. Trimming left V 1 base short and J 0 bases short, with 12 bases between. The CDR3 region has the DNA TGTGCCAGCAGCCAAGGGTCCGGACCGTACCAAGAGACCCAGTACTTC. Protein product: CASSQGSGPYQETQYF.

This clone was seen a handful of times. V is TRBV7-8 and J is TRBJ1-2; tentative D call: TRBD1 (6 bases). The CDR3 totals 16 residues. With 0 bases removed from V and 6 bases from J, the gap between germline ends came to 17 bases. Looked up from germline, CDR1 is SGHVS and CDR2 is FQNEAQ. The CDR3 nucleotides read TGTGCCAGCAGCTTAGCTTCGGGGGGCGCGAGAAATGGCTACACCTTC. Amino acids: CASSLASGGARNGYTF.

CDR3 DNA sequence: TGTGCCTGGAGTTCTCCGGGACTGGGAACAACCGGGGAGCTGTTTTTT. Protein: CAWSSPGLGTTGELFF. V gene TRBV30 combines with J gene TRBJ2-2; D possibly corresponds to TRBD2 (6 bases). The germline V gene encodes CDR1 GTSNPN and CDR2 SVGIG (reference sequence). This CDR3 spans 16 amino acids. V lost 2 bases, J lost 5 bases, and 18 bases lay in between.

This clone has only a few counts. The chain recombines TRBV7-9 with TRBJ1-2; D unresolved. Trimming removed 4 bases at V and 4 bases at J, with 10 bases between. This CDR3 is built from 13 residues. From germline, CDR1 is SEHNR and CDR2 FQNEAQ (reference sequence). DNA of the CDR3: TGTGCCAGCAGCTCCTCAGTTGGCTATGGCTACACCTTC. Its translation is CASSSSVGYGYTF. The whole variable domain, remainder taken from reference TRBV7-9 and TRBJ1-2, is DTGVSQNPRHKITKRGQNVTFRCDPISEHNRLYWYRQTLGQGPEFLTYFQNEAQLEKSRLLSDRFSAERPKGSFSTLEIQRTEQGDSAMYLCASSSSVGYGYTFGSGTRLTVV.

V and J are TRBV5-4 and TRBJ2-5; no firm D call. The CDR3 totals 12 residues. V lost 0 bases and J lost 7, with 7 bases in between. In germline, CDR1 is SGHNT, CDR2 YYREEE (reference sequence). For the CDR3, the DNA is TGTGCCAGCAGCTTGGAAATCGGGACCCAGTACTTC. Translation: CASSLEIGTQYF.

This chain joins TRBV5-6 and TRBJ1-1; 7 bases line up with TRBD1. The V and J ends lost 4 bases and 1 base, in that order; junction bases with no gene match: 4. Germline V gives CDR1 SGHDT, CDR2 YYEEEE. CDR3 length: 14 residues. The CDR3 loop reads CASSQTGANTEAFF. The CDR3 coding sequence is TGTGCCAGCAGCCAAACAGGGGCGAACACTGAAGCTTTCTTT.

The chain couples TRBV15 to TRBJ1-2; D possibly corresponds to TRBD1 (6 bases). CDR1 and CDR2 from the germline V gene are LNHNV and YYDKDF (reference sequence). Deletions cut 0 bases from V and 7 bases from J, with 12 bases between. This CDR3 is built from 14 residues. This CDR3 reads CATSRESGASGYTF. DNA for the CDR3: TGTGCCACCAGCAGAGAGTCAGGGGCGTCTGGCTACACCTTC.

The chain couples TRBV7-2 to TRBJ1-1; D gene uncertain. Germline CDR1 is SGHTA and CDR2 is FQGNSA. The CDR3 has 14 residues. Trimming removed 3 bases from V and 2 bases from J, with 10 bases in between. The DNA of the CDR3 is TGTGCCAGCAGCTTCGCCCTATCTAACACTGAAGCTTTCTTT. Translated: CASSFALSNTEAFF.

This clone was observed a handful of times. Other nucleotide sequences from this sample produce the same CDR3. The chain is built from TRBV11-2 and TRBJ2-3; D uncertain. CDR3 length equals 12 residues. Trimming stripped 3 bases from V and 3 bases from J, with 4 bases between. CDR1 is SGHAT, CDR2 FQNNGV, per germline. The CDR3 reads CASSLGTDTQYF. CDR3 in DNA: TGTGCCAGCAGCTTGGGGACAGATACGCAGTATTTT.

This clone came up a few times. This rearrangement joins TRBV4-2 to TRBJ2-5; 8 positions match TRBD2. The CDR3 length is 15 residues. V shed 1 base and J 2 bases; nucleotides not matched to a gene: 3. Germline V gene data show CDR1 as LGHNA and CDR2 as YNFKEQ. The CDR3 sequence is CASSQAASGQETQYF. The DNA for the CDR3 is TGTGCCAGCAGCCAAGCGGCTAGCGGGCAAGAGACCCAGTACTTC.

The J gene is TRBJ1-5, the V gene TRBV30, with D hard to call. With 5 bases removed from V and 7 bases from J, the gap between germline ends came to 15 bases. The CDR3 consists of 13 residues. Germline assignment: CDR1 GTSNPN and CDR2 SVGIG (reference sequence). CDR3 protein: CAWRAGLGQPQHF. In DNA, the CDR3 is TGTGCCTGGCGTGCGGGCTTGGGCCAGCCCCAGCATTTT. Complete variable domain (other parts from reference TRBV30 and TRBJ1-5): SQTIHQWPATLVQPVGSPLSLECTVEGTSNPNLYWYRQAAGRGLQLLFYSVGIGQISSEVPQNLSASRPQDRQFILSSKKLLLSDSGFYLCAWRAGLGQPQHFGDGTRLSIL.

The genes are TRBV6-6 and TRBJ2-1, with D possibly being TRBD2 (6 bases). Germline V gene sequence: CDR1 MNHNY, CDR2 SVGAGI (reference sequence). The V end lost 0 bases, the J end lost 7 bases, and 10 bases lay between the germline ends. CDR3 length equals 14 residues. CDR3 DNA sequence: TGTGCCAGCAGTTACTCGGAGGGGTTGAATGAGCAGTTCTTC. This translates into CASSYSEGLNEQFF.

The sample holds a few counts of this clone. The V call is TRBV9, the J call TRBJ1-2; D is unclear. This CDR3 is built from 14 residues. V was clipped by 3 bases and J by 4 bases, with 13 bases between them. The V gene's germline CDR1 is SGDLS and CDR2 YYNGEE. The CDR3 is CASSATDGTYGYTF. Written as DNA, the CDR3 is TGTGCCAGCAGCGCGACGGACGGAACCTATGGCTACACCTTC.

This clone was detected once. This CDR3 is CASSLPGKGVNEQYF. CDR3 coding DNA: TGTGCCAGCAGCTTACCGGGAAAGGGAGTTAACGAGCAGTACTTC. V usage is TRBV5-4 and J usage is TRBJ2-7; possibly TRBD2 for D (5 bases). Germline V CDR1 and CDR2: SGHNT, YYREEE (reference sequence). Trimming cost V 2 bases and J 5 bases, with 17 bases left between them. The CDR3 is 15 amino acids.

V and J are TRBV9 and TRBJ2-1; 7 bases line up with TRBD2. CDR1 SGDLS and CDR2 YYNGEE come from the germline V gene. The CDR3 covers 16 residues. After removal of 0 bases from V and 3 bases from J, the junction contained 6 bases not matched to a gene. The CDR3 nucleotides read TGTGCCAGCAGCGTAGGTTTATTAGCGGGCTACAATGAGCAGTTCTTC. The encoded protein is CASSVGLLAGYNEQFF.

The chain carries TRBV5-6 and TRBJ2-7, with D perhaps being TRBD1 or TRBD2 (6 bases each). The CDR3 runs 17 residues. Per the germline V gene, CDR1 is SGHDT and CDR2 is YYEEEE. V dropped 0 bases and J dropped 4 bases, with 20 bases sitting between them. The CDR3 reads CASSLGPPGSGAYEQYF. CDR3 DNA: TGTGCCAGCAGCTTGGGGCCTCCGGGCTCGGGGGCTTACGAGCAGTACTTC. Filled out from reference TRBV5-6 and TRBJ2-7, the complete variable domain reads DAGVTQSPTHLIKTRGQQVTLRCSPKSGHDTVSWYQQALGQGPQFIFQYYEEEERQRGNFPDRFSGHQFPNYSSELNVNALLLGDSALYLCASSLGPPGSGAYEQYFGPGTRLTVT.

This chain joins TRBV4-2 and TRBJ1-1, with D possibly being TRBD1 (5 bases). Germline V gene data show CDR1 as LGHNA and CDR2 as YNFKEQ. This CDR3 contains 16 residues. V was clipped by 5 bases and J by 4 bases, with 20 bases between them. The CDR3 coding sequence is TGTGCCAGCAGCTTGGCCCCGGGGGAGAAGGGCACTGAAGCTTTCTTT. Translated: CASSLAPGEKGTEAFF.